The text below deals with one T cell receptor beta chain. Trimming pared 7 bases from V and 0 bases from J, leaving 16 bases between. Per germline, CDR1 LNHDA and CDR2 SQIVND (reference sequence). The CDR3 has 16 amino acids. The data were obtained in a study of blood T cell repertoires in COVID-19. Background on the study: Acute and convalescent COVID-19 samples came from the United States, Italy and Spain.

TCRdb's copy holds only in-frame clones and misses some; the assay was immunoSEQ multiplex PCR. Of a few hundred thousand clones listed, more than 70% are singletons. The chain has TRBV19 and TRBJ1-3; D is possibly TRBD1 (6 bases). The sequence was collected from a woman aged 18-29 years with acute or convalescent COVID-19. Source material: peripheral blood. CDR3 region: CASTPGGQRSGNTIYF. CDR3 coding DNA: TGTGCCAGTACACCTGGGGGACAACGCTCTGGAAACACCATATATTTT.